This is a list of T cell receptor beta chains from one sample in a study of blood T cell repertoires in COVID-19. Libraries were prepared by immunoSEQ multiplex PCR; TCRdb keeps only in-frame clonotypes and omits some of them. Counted here are roughly 280,000 clones, 85% to 90% occurring once; the ten biggest clones make up around 11%. The sample taken for sequencing was peripheral blood. The source is a woman aged 25 to 39 with COVID-19, enrolled during active disease. Both conserved end residues are part of each CDR3. The order of the fields is clone size, D gene, V gene, J gene, CDR3 DNA, CDR3 protein. D genes are given only for firm matches. A row's size may be missing; if present it is once, few, many or a size class.

abundance: -
d_gene: TRBD1
v_gene: TRBV6-5
j_gene: TRBJ2-7
CDR3nt: TGTGCCAGCAGTTACGCGACAGGGGACGAGCAGTACTTC
CDR3aa: CASSYATGDEQYF

abundance: -
d_gene: TRBD1
v_gene: TRBV6-5
j_gene: TRBJ2-7
CDR3nt: TGTGCCAGCAGTTCACCGGGACAGATACCCTACGAGCAGTACTTC
CDR3aa: CASSSPGQIPYEQYF

abundance: -
d_gene: TRBD1
v_gene: TRBV2
j_gene: TRBJ2-3
CDR3nt: TGTGCCAGCAAGAGGACAGGGGTCACAGATACGCAGTATTTT
CDR3aa: CASKRTGVTDTQYF

abundance: few
d_gene: TRBD1
v_gene: TRBV6-5
j_gene: TRBJ2-1
CDR3nt: TGTGCCAGCAGTTCCGGGACAGGGGTGGCCAATGAGCAGTTCTTC
CDR3aa: CASSSGTGVANEQFF

abundance: once
d_gene: -
v_gene: TRBV11-2
j_gene: TRBJ1-5
CDR3nt: TGTGCCAGCAGCTTAGAAAACGCCAGGCCCCAGCATTTT
CDR3aa: CASSLENARPQHF

abundance: -
d_gene: -
v_gene: TRBV6-5
j_gene: TRBJ1-1
CDR3nt: TGTGCCAGCAGCTCACGGAGGGGTTGGACTGAAGCTTTCTTT
CDR3aa: CASSSRRGWTEAFF

abundance: -
d_gene: TRBD2
v_gene: TRBV7-2
j_gene: TRBJ2-2
CDR3nt: TGTGCCAGCAGTGGACCCCCGGGAGGGCTCTCGAACACCGGGGAGCTGTTTTTT
CDR3aa: CASSGPPGGLSNTGELFF

abundance: once
d_gene: -
v_gene: TRBV11-2
j_gene: TRBJ2-3
CDR3nt: TGTGCCAGCAGCCCAACTACTAGATTCGCGGAAGATACGCAGTATTTT
CDR3aa: CASSPTTRFAEDTQYF

abundance: -
d_gene: -
v_gene: TRBV28
j_gene: TRBJ1-6
CDR3nt: TGTGCCAGCTGTACCGGGACATCGAGCTCCTATAATTCACCCCTCCACTTT
CDR3aa: CASCTGTSSSYNSPLHF

abundance: few
d_gene: -
v_gene: TRBV6-2/TRBV6-3
j_gene: TRBJ1-5
CDR3nt: TGTGCCAGCAGTAGAGCCGGTAGCAATCAGCCCCAGCATTTT
CDR3aa: CASSRAGSNQPQHF

abundance: -
d_gene: TRBD1
v_gene: TRBV7-2
j_gene: TRBJ2-7
CDR3nt: TGTGCCAGCACCGCCAAGGGGGCACGCTACGAGCAGTACTTC
CDR3aa: CASTAKGARYEQYF

abundance: -
d_gene: TRBD1
v_gene: TRBV30
j_gene: TRBJ2-6
CDR3nt: TGTGCCTGGAGTAGCAGGGGACAGACCCTCTCTGGGGCCAACGTCCTGACTTTC
CDR3aa: CAWSSRGQTLSGANVLTF

abundance: -
d_gene: TRBD1
v_gene: TRBV19
j_gene: TRBJ1-1
CDR3nt: TGTGCCAGTATTCGGACAGGCTTGGGCACTGAAGCTTTCTTT
CDR3aa: CASIRTGLGTEAFF

abundance: once
d_gene: -
v_gene: TRBV6-5
j_gene: TRBJ2-7
CDR3nt: TGTGCCAGCATTGCGACAGGTGCTTCCTACGAGCAGTACTTC
CDR3aa: CASIATGASYEQYF

abundance: -
d_gene: TRBD2
v_gene: TRBV5-1
j_gene: TRBJ2-7
CDR3nt: TGCGCCAGCAGCGCGGGACTAGCGGGAGGGTACGAGCAGTACTTC
CDR3aa: CASSAGLAGGYEQYF

abundance: -
d_gene: -
v_gene: TRBV24-1
j_gene: TRBJ1-1
CDR3nt: TGTGCCACCAGTGAAAAGGGTCGGGGAACTTTCTTT
CDR3aa: CATSEKGRGTFF

abundance: -
d_gene: TRBD1
v_gene: TRBV7-2
j_gene: TRBJ1-5
CDR3nt: TGTGCCAGCAGCACTAGGGCAGGGGGAGAGCAGCCCCAGCATTTT
CDR3aa: CASSTRAGGEQPQHF

abundance: -
d_gene: TRBD1
v_gene: TRBV3-1/TRBV3-2
j_gene: TRBJ2-7
CDR3nt: TGTGCCAGCAGCTCCAGGACAGGGGGAAACGAGCAGTACTTC
CDR3aa: CASSSRTGGNEQYF

abundance: -
d_gene: -
v_gene: TRBV27
j_gene: TRBJ1-6
CDR3nt: TGTGCCAGCAGACCCGCTGAGGGACTTAATTCACCCCTCCACTTT
CDR3aa: CASRPAEGLNSPLHF

abundance: -
d_gene: -
v_gene: TRBV10-3
j_gene: TRBJ2-7
CDR3nt: TGTGCCATCAGTGATTCCTTCGAGCAGTACTTC
CDR3aa: CAISDSFEQYF

abundance: -
d_gene: -
v_gene: TRBV10-1
j_gene: TRBJ2-5
CDR3nt: TGCGCCAGCAGTGACACTTTCCAAGAGACCCAGTACTTC
CDR3aa: CASSDTFQETQYF

abundance: -
d_gene: TRBD2
v_gene: TRBV29-1
j_gene: TRBJ2-7
CDR3nt: TGCAGCGTTGAAGAATTTACTAGCGCTAACTACGAGCAGTACTTC
CDR3aa: CSVEEFTSANYEQYF

abundance: -
d_gene: -
v_gene: TRBV12-3/TRBV12-4
j_gene: TRBJ1-1
CDR3nt: TGTGCCAGCAGTTTTGGCTCTACTGAAGCTTTCTTT
CDR3aa: CASSFGSTEAFF

abundance: -
d_gene: TRBD1
v_gene: TRBV5-4
j_gene: TRBJ2-7
CDR3nt: TGTGCCAGCAGCTGGGGACAGTACGAGCAGTACTTC
CDR3aa: CASSWGQYEQYF

abundance: -
d_gene: TRBD1
v_gene: TRBV18
j_gene: TRBJ1-2
CDR3nt: TGTGCCAGCTCAGACAGGGTGGACGGCTACACCTTC
CDR3aa: CASSDRVDGYTF

abundance: -
d_gene: -
v_gene: TRBV19
j_gene: TRBJ2-2
CDR3nt: TGTGCCACCCGAGCAGGGGGAGCGGGCACCGGGGAGCTGTTTTTT
CDR3aa: CATRAGGAGTGELFF

abundance: -
d_gene: -
v_gene: TRBV24-1
j_gene: TRBJ2-1
CDR3nt: TGTGCCACCAGTGATCCGACCGAAGGGGCCTACAATGAGCAGTTCTTC
CDR3aa: CATSDPTEGAYNEQFF

abundance: once
d_gene: TRBD2
v_gene: TRBV29-1
j_gene: TRBJ2-7
CDR3nt: TGCAGCGTTGAAGTCTCTAGCGGGCTATCCTACGAGCAGTACTTC
CDR3aa: CSVEVSSGLSYEQYF

abundance: -
d_gene: TRBD2
v_gene: TRBV7-2
j_gene: TRBJ2-1
CDR3nt: TGTGCCAGCAGCCTCACTAGCGGATTCTACAATGAGCAGTTCTTC
CDR3aa: CASSLTSGFYNEQFF

abundance: once
d_gene: -
v_gene: TRBV6-5
j_gene: TRBJ2-5
CDR3nt: TGTGCCAGCATACATAGCGGAGGGACCCAAGAGACCCAGTACTTC
CDR3aa: CASIHSGGTQETQYF

abundance: -
d_gene: TRBD1
v_gene: TRBV19
j_gene: TRBJ2-7
CDR3nt: TGTGCCACGACTCCAGGGGGCGCAGGCTACGAGCAGTACTTC
CDR3aa: CATTPGGAGYEQYF

abundance: -
d_gene: -
v_gene: TRBV30
j_gene: TRBJ1-2
CDR3nt: TGTGCCTGGGGGCAGGGGCACGCTAACTATGGCTACACCTTC
CDR3aa: CAWGQGHANYGYTF

abundance: -
d_gene: -
v_gene: TRBV5-1
j_gene: TRBJ2-5
CDR3nt: TGCGCCAGCAGCCCGGGGTGGCTATCTGAGACCCAGTACTTC
CDR3aa: CASSPGWLSETQYF

abundance: -
d_gene: -
v_gene: TRBV21-1
j_gene: TRBJ1-5
CDR3nt: TGTGCCAGCAGCAAAGTTGGAGGGAGAAGCAATCAGCCCCAGCATTTT
CDR3aa: CASSKVGGRSNQPQHF

abundance: few
d_gene: -
v_gene: TRBV3-1/TRBV3-2
j_gene: TRBJ1-6
CDR3nt: TGTGCCAGCAGCCATTTCTCGTCAGGGATTGGGTCACCCCTCCACTTT
CDR3aa: CASSHFSSGIGSPLHF

abundance: -
d_gene: TRBD1
v_gene: TRBV9
j_gene: TRBJ2-1
CDR3nt: TGTGCCAGCAGCGAGGGACAGCCCAATGAGCAGTTCTTC
CDR3aa: CASSEGQPNEQFF

abundance: -
d_gene: -
v_gene: TRBV7-9
j_gene: TRBJ1-4
CDR3nt: TGTGCCAGCAGCTTACTGTTTTGGGGCAGCAATGAAAAACTGTTTTTT
CDR3aa: CASSLLFWGSNEKLFF

abundance: once
d_gene: TRBD2
v_gene: TRBV7-6
j_gene: TRBJ2-3
CDR3nt: TGTGCCAGCAGCTTGGGAGGGCATCGCACAGATACGCAGTATTTT
CDR3aa: CASSLGGHRTDTQYF

abundance: -
d_gene: -
v_gene: TRBV5-6
j_gene: TRBJ1-5
CDR3nt: TGTGCCAGCAGCAACGGGCCATGGGGCGGTCAGCCCCAGCATTTT
CDR3aa: CASSNGPWGGQPQHF

abundance: -
d_gene: TRBD1
v_gene: TRBV4-3
j_gene: TRBJ2-4
CDR3nt: TGCGCCAGCAGCCACAGACAGGGCATACTAGCCAAAAACATTCAGTACTTC
CDR3aa: CASSHRQGILAKNIQYF

abundance: few
d_gene: TRBD2
v_gene: TRBV5-1
j_gene: TRBJ2-7
CDR3nt: TGCGCCAGCAGCCTCTGGGGTAGCGGGAGTTTTTACGAGCAGTACTTC
CDR3aa: CASSLWGSGSFYEQYF

abundance: -
d_gene: -
v_gene: TRBV15
j_gene: TRBJ2-7
CDR3nt: TGTGCCACCAGCACGGAAGCGGGCTCCTACGAGCAGTACTTC
CDR3aa: CATSTEAGSYEQYF

abundance: -
d_gene: -
v_gene: TRBV28
j_gene: TRBJ2-3
CDR3nt: TGTGCCAGCAGTTCCTGGGGGGAAAGGAACACAGATACGCAGTATTTT
CDR3aa: CASSSWGERNTDTQYF

abundance: -
d_gene: TRBD2
v_gene: TRBV6-5
j_gene: TRBJ2-1
CDR3nt: TGTGCCAGCAGCTCCGGGACTAGCGGGATAAATGAGCAGTTCTTC
CDR3aa: CASSSGTSGINEQFF

abundance: few
d_gene: -
v_gene: TRBV6-5
j_gene: TRBJ1-4
CDR3nt: TGTGCCAGCAGTAGGCGACAGCTACATGAAAAACTGTTTTTT
CDR3aa: CASSRRQLHEKLFF

abundance: -
d_gene: -
v_gene: TRBV14
j_gene: TRBJ1-2
CDR3nt: TGTGCCAGCAGCCAAGGAACGTGGGGGCGAGTGTACACCTTC
CDR3aa: CASSQGTWGRVYTF

abundance: -
d_gene: -
v_gene: TRBV30
j_gene: TRBJ1-3
CDR3nt: TGTGCCTGCCCACTGGGAAACACCATATATTTT
CDR3aa: CACPLGNTIYF

abundance: -
d_gene: -
v_gene: TRBV7-6
j_gene: TRBJ2-5
CDR3nt: TGTGCCAGCAGCCCTGACAGAGAGACCCAGTACTTC
CDR3aa: CASSPDRETQYF